Below, 19 T cell receptor beta chains from the same sample are listed, as sequenced in a study of response to subunit inactivated influenza vaccine. TCRdb re-called the RT-PCR reads through MiXCR, storing one row per CDR3 protein. The table has a few hundred thousand distinct CDR3 sequences, around 7.9% seen once; the top ten hold 13%. The sequencing used PBMCs from blood, collected about 23 months after vaccination. Every receptor here comes from a man in his fifties or sixties who received an inactivated influenza vaccine.

This clonotype was found many times. The chain carries TRBV7-8 and TRBJ2-3, with 7 bases that match TRBD1. J gave up 3 bases and V 5 bases, and 11 bases lay outside the gene matches. Germline-derived CDR1 and CDR2 are SGHVS and FQNEAQ. The CDR3 runs to 16 residues. CDR3 in DNA: TGTGCCAGCAGCAATCCCGGGACAGTAAATACAGATACGCAGTATTTT. Amino acids: CASSNPGTVNTDTQYF.

This clonotype was found a few times. This chain uses TRBV9 with TRBJ2-1; D is uncertain. Germline CDR1 and CDR2: SGDLS and YYNGEE. V lost 4 bases and J 7 bases, leaving 12 bases between the germline ends. The CDR3 has 13 residues. The CDR3 DNA is TGTGCCAGCAGCCCCCAGTCTTGGAATGAGCAGTTCTTC. Protein product: CASSPQSWNEQFF.

This clonotype came up many times. This chain links TRBV20-1 with TRBJ2-1; D gene ambiguous. In germline, CDR1 is DFQATT, CDR2 SNEGSKA (reference sequence). V was shortened by 6 bases and J by 0 bases, with 15 bases between the two germline ends. The CDR3 totals 15 residues. CDR3 nucleotides: TGCAGTGCGAACATTCCGGGTTACTCCTACAATGAGCAGTTCTTC. Its translation is CSANIPGYSYNEQFF.

This clonotype came up many times. The chain is built from TRBV20-1 and TRBJ2-3, with 12 bases identical to TRBD2. The V gene's germline CDR1 is DFQATT and CDR2 SNEGSKA (reference sequence). The CDR3 has 15 amino acids. The V and J ends lost 5 bases and 4 bases, in that order; junction bases with no gene match: 7. CDR3 in amino acids: CSARRTSGVPDTQYF. CDR3 nucleotides: TGCAGTGCTCGTAGGACTAGCGGGGTCCCAGATACGCAGTATTTT.

Only a few counts were recorded for this clonotype. The chain is built from TRBV11-1 and TRBJ2-4; 10 nucleotides agree with TRBD1. Looked up from germline, CDR1 is SGHAT and CDR2 is FQDESV (reference sequence). This CDR3 region has 18 residues. V shed 3 bases, J shed 0 bases, and the junction held 8 bases outside the gene matches. In DNA, the CDR3 is TGTGCCAGCAGCTTGGCAGGCGGGACAGGGGTAGCCAAAAACATTCAGTACTTC. Its translation is CASSLAGGTGVAKNIQYF.

In this sample, this clonotype turned up many times. This chain uses TRBV5-1 with TRBJ2-7; the match to TRBD1 covers 8 bases. Per the germline V gene, CDR1 is SGHRS and CDR2 is YFSETQ. The CDR3 runs to 15 residues. J was trimmed by 6 bases and V by 5 bases; bases with no gene match: 13. CDR3 DNA sequence: TGCGCCAGCAGTAAAAATCCTCTGACAGGGGCCGAGCAGTACTTC. Protein sequence: CASSKNPLTGAEQYF.

This clonotype was detected only a few times. The junction does not match germline at one end; this may be a read error. CDR3 region: CASSLAPHWGAFF. Here the CDR3 DNA reads TGTGCCAGCAGCCTAGCCCCTCACTGGGGGGCTTTCTTT. The chain links TRBV7-9 to TRBJ1-1; possibly TRBD1 for D (5 bases). Germline lookup yields CDR1 SEHNR and CDR2 FQNEAQ (reference sequence). The length of the CDR3 is 13 residues.

The V gene is TRBV3-1, the J gene TRBJ2-3; 10 bases fit TRBD1. The V gene's germline CDR1 is LGHDT and CDR2 YNNKEL (reference sequence). Unmatched junction bases numbered 3, after V lost 4 bases and J lost 2 bases. The CDR3 contains 15 residues. The CDR3: CASSRTGGLTDTQYF. DNA for the CDR3: TGTGCCAGCAGCCGGACAGGGGGACTCACAGATACGCAGTATTTT.

The table lists this clonotype with a few counts. The V gene is TRBV14, the J gene TRBJ2-4; TRBD2 matches at 16 bases. Germline CDR1 is SGHDN and CDR2 is FVKESK. Trimming at V came to 6 bases and at J to 1 base, leaving 6 bases not matched to a gene. This CDR3 spans 18 amino acids. The CDR3 DNA is TGTGCCAGCAGTCCGGGACTAGCGGGAGGGTACGCCAAAAACATTCAGTACTTC. Protein sequence: CASSPGLAGGYAKNIQYF.

This clonotype was recorded a few times. J is TRBJ2-3 and V is TRBV5-1; a weak D match, TRBD2 (6 bases). V was clipped by 5 bases and J by 2 bases, with 9 bases between them. This CDR3 spans 13 amino acids. Germline V gives CDR1 SGHRS, CDR2 YFSETQ. The CDR3 here is CASRGGTTDTQYF. In DNA, the CDR3 is TGCGCCAGCAGAGGCGGGACCACAGATACGCAGTATTTT.

This clonotype was recorded many times. The gene calls are TRBV20-1 and TRBJ2-7; D might be TRBD1 or TRBD2, each matching 5 bases. Germline V gene lookup returns CDR1 DFQATT and CDR2 SNEGSKA (reference sequence). The CDR3 length is 14 residues. Between the trimmed V and J ends, which lost 3 bases and 4 bases, there was a span of 16 bases. The CDR3 loop is CSARALGVWYEQYF. The CDR3 nucleotides are TGCAGTGCTAGGGCCCTGGGGGTTTGGTACGAGCAGTACTTC.

This clonotype was seen only a few times. The J gene is TRBJ2-5, the V gene TRBV4-2, with TRBD2 matching 8 bases. In germline, CDR1 is LGHNA, CDR2 YNFKEQ. This CDR3 is built from 14 residues. V dropped 1 base and J dropped 4; count of bases not matched to a gene: 2. CDR3 sequence reads: CASSQASGSETQYF. For the CDR3, the DNA is TGTGCCAGCAGCCAAGCTAGCGGGTCAGAGACCCAGTACTTC.

This chain joins TRBV12-3 or TRBV12-4 and TRBJ1-3, with D tentatively TRBD1 (6 bases). Trimming cost V 6 bases and J 0 bases, with 12 bases left between them. The CDR3 covers 15 residues. The DNA of the CDR3 is TGTGCCAGCAGACCGGGACACTTCTCTGGAAACACCATATATTTT. Translating gives CASRPGHFSGNTIYF.

This clonotype was observed a few times. A much larger clone lies one base from this, so it may be a read error. The chain carries TRBV12-3 or TRBV12-4 and TRBJ2-1; D perhaps matches TRBD2 (5 bases). V gave up 5 bases and J gave up 5 bases, with 13 bases separating them. This CDR3 is built from 14 residues. Here the CDR3 DNA reads TGTGCCAGCAGTACACGGAGAGGGAACAATGAGCAGTTCTTC. It yields the protein CASSTRRGNNEQFF.

This clonotype was detected ten times or more. The rearrangement links TRBV18 to TRBJ1-5; D is undetermined. V lost 3 bases, J lost 1 base, and 7 bases lay in between. Germline loops: CDR1 KGHSH, CDR2 LQKENI. The CDR3 spans 14 residues. The CDR3 reads CASSPAGSNQPQHF. The CDR3 DNA reads TGTGCCAGCTCACCGGCGGGAAGCAATCAGCCCCAGCATTTT.

In its sample, this clonotype was seen many times. The V call is TRBV24-1, the J call TRBJ2-1, with 7 positions matching TRBD1. Germline-derived CDR1 and CDR2 are KGHDR and SFDVKD. This CDR3 has 13 amino acids. With 4 bases clipped from V and 7 bases from J, the junction kept 3 bases outside the gene matches. CDR3 amino acids: CATSDDRVNEQFF. CDR3 nucleotide sequence: TGTGCCACCAGTGACGACAGGGTGAATGAGCAGTTCTTC.

Details on this clonotype: One end of the junction varies from germline; a read error may be responsible. V is TRBV7-9 and J is TRBJ2-4, with TRBD1 as a possible D gene (5 bases). This CDR3 region has 12 residues. Germline-derived CDR1 and CDR2 are SEHNR and FQNEAQ (reference sequence). Here the CDR3 DNA reads TGTGCCAGCAGCAGAGATGGACACGGGCATGTCTTC. Translated, it gives CASSRDGHGHVF.

This clonotype was observed many times. The chain uses TRBV28 and TRBJ2-7; 10 bases agree with TRBD1. The CDR3 runs to 14 residues. V shed 6 bases, J shed 2 bases, and the junction held 4 bases outside the gene matches. Germline V CDR1 and CDR2: MDHEN, SYDVKM. The CDR3 region has the DNA TGTGCCAGCAGAACCGGGACAGGGGCCTACGAGCAGTACTTC. Its protein product is CASRTGTGAYEQYF.

This clonotype was seen many times. The rearrangement links TRBV3-1 to TRBJ2-2; TRBD2 matches 11 bases. The CDR3 has 15 amino acids. Germline V CDR1 and CDR2: LGHDT, YNNKEL (reference sequence). J lost 9 bases, V lost 2 bases, and 5 bases had no gene match. CDR3 bases: TGTGCCAGCAGCCAAAGCCTAGCGGGGGGAAGGGAGCTGTTTTTT. Encoded protein: CASSQSLAGGRELFF. Combining the CDR3 with reference TRBV3-1 and TRBJ2-2 gives the whole variable domain DTAVSQTPKYLVTQMGNDKSIKCEQNLGHDTMYWYKQDSKKFLKIMFSYNNKELIINETVPNRFSPKSPDKAHLNLHINSLELGDSAVYFCASSQSLAGGRELFFGEGSRLTVL.